This T cell receptor (beta chain) was profiled in a study of cytomegalovirus exposure and HLA in healthy donors. Regarding this clone: What it binds is not known. One end of the junction varies from germline; a read error may be responsible.

Overall study results and limits: Most TCR sequences were seen very rarely across donors, but some public TCRs occurred in many. The availability of immune exposure information extended only to CMV serostatus.

This CDR3 contains 16 residues. Germline V gene sequence: CDR1 SSHAT, CDR2 FNYEAQ (reference sequence). In the PCR, 60 Vbeta and 13 Jbeta primers were used. The method was immunoSEQ multiplex PCR; TCRdb's version includes in-frame clones alone and lacks a portion of them. The repertoire includes some 160,000 clones, 73% of them detected once, and 5.4% sits in the top ten. V usage is TRBV7-7 and J usage is TRBJ2-7, with 7 bases identical to TRBD1. The sample was PBMCs. The TCR was taken from a woman under 30 in good health and CMV-seropositive. The CDR3 coding sequence is TGTGCTAGCAGCTTAGCTTTTTGGGACAGCCTTTACGAGCAGTACTTC. It yields the protein CASSLAFWDSLYEQYF.